The following is a T cell receptor (beta chain) sequence with its context. V shed 5 bases and J 2 bases; nucleotides not matched to a gene: 7. This CDR3 region has 15 residues. Germline assignment: CDR1 SGHTA and CDR2 FQGNSA. The table came from immunoSEQ multiplex PCR; TCRdb's copy has only in-frame clones and leaves some out. The sample has some 400,000 clones, 87% seen once. This sample was taken from a study of blood T cell repertoires in COVID-19. Study information: Sites in the United States, Italy and Spain provided acute and convalescent COVID-19 samples. PBMCs, B-cell-depleted T cells, or T cells were the source of the cDNA or gDNA that made up the material.

The chain couples TRBV7-2 to TRBJ2-3, with 7 nucleotides matching TRBD2. The sample taken for sequencing was peripheral blood. The receptor was isolated from a woman younger than 45 with COVID-19, enrolled during active disease. The CDR3 spells CASSGSSGYTDTQYF. The CDR3 DNA sequence: TGTGCCAGCAGCGGGTCTAGCGGTTACACAGATACGCAGTATTTT.